The next 29 T cell receptor beta chains were all read from a single sample in a study of cytomegalovirus exposure and HLA in healthy donors. The PCR contained 60 Vbeta and 13 Jbeta primers. Some clones are missing from TCRdb's copy, which holds only in-frame ones; the method was immunoSEQ multiplex PCR. The data contain around 150,000 clones, roughly 80% of them singletons. Sequencing used PBMCs. These receptor sequences come from a man younger than 45 in good health and CMV-seronegative.

In its sample, this clone was seen a few times. In nucleotides, the CDR3 is TGCAGTGCCCAAAACTACGAGCAGTACTTC. Translating it yields CSAQNYEQYF. This chain uses TRBV20-1 with TRBJ2-7; D not resolved. The CDR3 covers 10 residues. V was cut by 6 bases and J by 3 bases, with 6 bases left in between. Germline CDR1 DFQATT, CDR2 SNEGSKA (reference sequence).

This chain joins TRBV6-6 and TRBJ1-4; TRBD1 matches at 8 bases. The CDR3 covers 15 residues. Losses at the gene ends were 6 bases for V and 7 bases for J; bases not matched to a gene: 10. Germline CDR1 MNHNY, CDR2 SVGAGI (reference sequence). CDR3: CASSSDQGASEKLFF. DNA for the CDR3: TGTGCCAGCAGCTCAGACCAGGGGGCGAGTGAAAAACTGTTTTTT.

Of note for this clone: Other nucleotide sequences in the sample specify the same CDR3. V is TRBV28 and J is TRBJ2-3; D ambiguous. The CDR3 totals 12 residues. The germline V gene encodes CDR1 MDHEN and CDR2 SYDVKM. With 6 bases removed from V and 0 bases from J, the gap between germline ends came to 4 bases. In nucleotides, the CDR3 is TGTGCCAGCAGGACAAGCACAGATACGCAGTATTTT. Its protein product is CASRTSTDTQYF.

This chain connects TRBV28 to TRBJ1-5, with unresolved D. The germline V gene encodes CDR1 MDHEN and CDR2 SYDVKM. This CDR3 spans 15 amino acids. Deletions cut 8 bases from V and 6 bases from J, with 20 bases between. The CDR3 nucleotides are TGTGCCAGCCGTCGGGAGGGATCGGTATCTCAGCCCCAGCATTTT. It encodes CASRREGSVSQPQHF.

The table lists this clone with a count of one. A read error may produce the germline difference seen at one junction end. The chain is built from TRBV7-7 and TRBJ2-1; 11 bases are shared with TRBD2. Germline CDR1 SSHAT, CDR2 FNYEAQ (reference sequence). This CDR3 comprises 16 residues. The CDR3 is CASSSEPGLADNEQFF. In nucleotides, the CDR3 is TGTGCTAGCAGCTCCGAACCGGGACTAGCGGACAATGAGCAGTTCTTC.

The V and J genes are TRBV7-9 and TRBJ2-7; D is unclear. This CDR3 comprises 12 residues. Trimming cost V 3 bases and J 1 base, with 4 bases left between them. Germline-derived CDR1 and CDR2 are SEHNR and FQNEAQ (reference sequence). The DNA for the CDR3 is TGTGCCAGCAGCTTTCTTTCCTACGAGCAGTACTTC. This gives the protein CASSFLSYEQYF. Variable domain in full (rest from reference TRBV7-9 and TRBJ2-7): DTGVSQNPRHKITKRGQNVTFRCDPISEHNRLYWYRQTLGQGPEFLTYFQNEAQLEKSRLLSDRFSAERPKGSFSTLEIQRTEQGDSAMYLCASSFLSYEQYFGPGTRLTVT.

The V and J genes are TRBV9 and TRBJ2-1, with TRBD2 identical over 7 bases. The ends lost 1 base at V and 5 bases at J; junction bases unmatched: 6. CDR1 and CDR2 (germline): SGDLS, YYNGEE. The CDR3 runs 15 residues. The CDR3 DNA sequence: TGTGCCAGCAGCGTATGGGGGGGGGAGGACAATGAGCAGTTCTTC. Translation gives CASSVWGGEDNEQFF.

This clone was picked up one time. This chain connects TRBV2 to TRBJ1-2; D gene uncertain. Germline V CDR1 and CDR2: SNHLY, FYNNEI. The V end lost 3 bases, the J end lost 8 bases, and 10 bases lay between the germline ends. CDR3 length: 12 residues. CDR3 bases: TGTGCCAGCAGTGACCCCAGGAGGGGCTACACCTTC. It is translated as CASSDPRRGYTF.

This clone occurred a few times. The V call is TRBV5-1, the J call TRBJ1-2, with D hard to call. V lost 2 bases to trimming and J lost 14 bases, with 16 bases between them. The CDR3 is made up of 12 amino acids. Germline CDR1 SGHRS, CDR2 YFSETQ. CDR3 nucleotides: TGCGCCAGCAGCTTCGAGACAATGCCTTTGACCTTC. Translation gives CASSFETMPLTF.

This rearrangement joins TRBV5-6 to TRBJ2-3, with D possibly being TRBD2 (5 bases). The V and J ends lost 4 bases and 2 bases respectively, with 11 bases between them. This CDR3 spans 14 amino acids. The germline CDR1 and CDR2 sequences are SGHDT and YYEEEE. The DNA of the CDR3 is TGTGCCAGCAGCACGGGATTTCTCACAGATACGCAGTATTTT. Amino acid sequence: CASSTGFLTDTQYF.

The V gene is TRBV7-2, the J gene TRBJ1-4; 7 positions agree with TRBD1. Germline V CDR1 and CDR2: SGHTA, FQGNSA. The CDR3 extends over 15 amino acids. V was clipped by 8 bases and J by 0 bases; unmatched bases: 6. The CDR3 here is CASGGQIATNEKLFF. CDR3 DNA: TGTGCCAGCGGGGGACAGATTGCAACTAATGAAAAACTGTTTTTT. Filled out from reference TRBV7-2 and TRBJ1-4, the complete variable domain reads GAGVSQSPSNKVTEKGKDVELRCDPISGHTALYWYRQSLGQGLEFLIYFQGNSAPDKSGLPSDRFSAERTGGSVSTLTIQRTQQEDSAVYLCASGGQIATNEKLFFGSGTQLSVL.

CDR3: CASSLGQGARSGNTIYF. The CDR3 coding sequence is TGCGCCAGCAGCTTAGGACAGGGGGCGCGTTCTGGAAACACCATATATTTT. V is TRBV5-1 and J is TRBJ1-3; 11 bases are a match to TRBD1. This CDR3 has 17 amino acids. CDR1 is SGHRS and CDR2 is YFSETQ in the germline V gene. V dropped 2 bases and J dropped 1; count of bases not matched to a gene: 5. Full variable domain (missing parts from reference TRBV5-1 and TRBJ1-3): KAGVTQTPRYLIKTRGQQVTLSCSPISGHRSVSWYQQTPGQGLQFLFEYFSETQRNKGNFPGRFSGRQFSNSRSEMNVSTLELGDSALYLCASSLGQGARSGNTIYFGEGSWLTVV.

The rearrangement uses TRBV2 and TRBJ2-7, with TRBD2 matching over 7 bases. Germline loops: CDR1 SNHLY, CDR2 FYNNEI. The V segment lost 10 bases and the J segment 4 bases; nucleotides outside the gene matches: 16. This CDR3 spans 15 amino acids. As DNA, the CDR3 is TGTGCCACCCCCTCCGTCCGGGAGGATCCTTACGAGCAGTACTTC. Translated, it gives CATPSVREDPYEQYF.

V and J are TRBV4-2 and TRBJ2-7; possible D gene TRBD2, 5 bases. Germline CDR1 LGHNA, CDR2 YNFKEQ. The CDR3 consists of 14 residues. The ends were cut back, 0 bases at V and 3 bases at J, with 9 bases in the middle. The DNA for the CDR3 is TGTGCCAGCAGCCAAGACCTAGCATTCTACGAGCAGTACTTC. Protein sequence: CASSQDLAFYEQYF.

The CDR3 region is CASSSDRRSNQPQHF. The CDR3 coding sequence is TGTGCCAGCAGTTCGGACAGGCGAAGCAATCAGCCCCAGCATTTT. The chain links TRBV28 to TRBJ1-5; 7 positions match TRBD1. Germline lookup yields CDR1 MDHEN and CDR2 SYDVKM. V shed 4 bases and J 1 base; nucleotides not matched to a gene: 4. This CDR3 is built from 15 residues.

This chain links TRBV30 with TRBJ1-2; perhaps TRBD1 as D (6 bases). Germline loops: CDR1 GTSNPN, CDR2 SVGIG (reference sequence). This CDR3 has 13 amino acids. Trimming took 2 bases from V and 2 from J, leaving 9 bases between them. DNA of the CDR3: TGTGCCTGGAGTATCGGACAGAACTATGGCTACACCTTC. Amino acid sequence: CAWSIGQNYGYTF.

This clone was recorded only once. V usage is TRBV5-5 and J usage is TRBJ2-1; D gene unclear. The CDR3 is 15 amino acids. V was pared by 3 bases and J by 0 bases, with 10 bases between. Germline values: CDR1 SGHKS, CDR2 YYEKEE (reference sequence). CDR3 DNA: TGTGCCAGCAGCTCTTTCCCGAGCTCCTACAATGAGCAGTTCTTC. Translated, it gives CASSSFPSSYNEQFF.

The chain combines TRBV7-6 with TRBJ1-2; TRBD1 aligns across 9 bases. This CDR3 has 19 amino acids. Unmatched junction bases numbered 20, after V lost 6 bases and J lost 3 bases. Germline V gives CDR1 SGHVS, CDR2 FNYEAQ. The CDR3 DNA follows: TGTGCCAGCAGAAACAAACTGACCCCGGGGACAGGGTATGACTATGGCTACACCTTC. Translating it yields CASRNKLTPGTGYDYGYTF. Supplemented by reference TRBV7-6 and TRBJ1-2, the full variable domain reads GAGVSQSPRYKVTKRGQDVALRCDPISGHVSLYWYRQALGQGPEFLTYFNYEAQQDKSGLPNDRFSAERPEGSISTLTIQRTEQRDSAMYRCASRNKLTPGTGYDYGYTFGSGTRLTVV.

This sequence joins TRBV5-1 and TRBJ2-7, with 7 bases lining up with TRBD2. Trimming took 5 bases from V and 4 from J; bases not matched to a gene: 3. CDR1 is SGHRS and CDR2 is YFSETQ in the germline V gene. This CDR3 is 12 amino acids long. The CDR3 DNA is TGCGCCAGCAGGCGGGAGCGTTACGAGCAGTACTTC. Protein: CASRRERYEQYF.

In this sample, this clone turned up once. The rearrangement links TRBV9 to TRBJ2-7; the match to TRBD2 covers 11 bases. Germline V CDR1 and CDR2: SGDLS, YYNGEE. CDR3 length equals 17 residues. The trim removed 0 bases at V and 3 bases at J, leaving 8 bases unmatched. The CDR3 DNA sequence: TGTGCCAGCAGCGTAGCCTCCGGGACTAGCGGCGTCTACGAGCAGTACTTC. Translation: CASSVASGTSGVYEQYF.

This clone occurred a few times. J is TRBJ2-2 and V is TRBV15; weak D call: TRBD2 (6 bases). V was pared by 8 bases and J by 0 bases, with 10 bases between. This CDR3 is built from 14 residues. From germline, CDR1 is LNHNV and CDR2 YYDKDF (reference sequence). The CDR3 spells CATGRGTNTGELFF. The CDR3 coding sequence is TGTGCCACCGGTCGGGGGACGAACACCGGGGAGCTGTTTTTT.

A single count supports this clone. The V call is TRBV25-1, the J call TRBJ2-7; no clear D gene. This CDR3 has 10 residues. Germline lookup yields CDR1 MGHDK and CDR2 SYGVNS. V dropped 10 bases and J dropped 6 bases, with 10 bases sitting between them. The CDR3 DNA reads as TGTGCCACCGCCTCGGTCGAGCAGTACTTC. Protein: CATASVEQYF.

This chain links TRBV30 with TRBJ2-1; the match to TRBD2 covers 8 bases. This CDR3 spans 14 amino acids. CDR1 GTSNPN and CDR2 SVGIG come from the germline V gene (reference sequence). V was pared by 2 bases and J by 8 bases, with 8 bases of the junction left unmatched. The CDR3 DNA sequence: TGTGCCTGGAGTCGGGCTAGCGGGCCGGATGAGCAGTTCTTC. This gives the protein CAWSRASGPDEQFF.

V gene TRBV7-2 combines with J gene TRBJ2-2; D remains unclear. V lost 1 base and J lost 3, with 6 bases in between. CDR3 length: 14 residues. Looked up from germline, CDR1 is SGHTA and CDR2 is FQGNSA. The CDR3 is CASSLVSYTGELFF. The CDR3 nucleotides read TGTGCCAGCAGCTTAGTAAGCTACACCGGGGAGCTGTTTTTT.

This chain connects TRBV7-8 to TRBJ1-2; D possibly corresponds to TRBD1 (6 bases). The CDR3 length is 12 residues. V lost 5 bases to trimming and J lost 7 bases, with 11 bases between them. CDR1 is SGHVS, CDR2 FQNEAQ, per germline. The CDR3 is CASSPGQFGYTF. CDR3 bases: TGTGCCAGCAGCCCCGGACAGTTTGGCTACACCTTC. Combining the CDR3 with reference TRBV7-8 and TRBJ1-2 gives the whole variable domain GAGVSQSPRYKVAKRGQDVALRCDPISGHVSLFWYQQALGQGPEFLTYFQNEAQLDKSGLPSDRFFAERPEGSVSTLKIQRTQQEDSAVYLCASSPGQFGYTFGSGTRLTVV.

The chain links TRBV7-2 to TRBJ2-5; D unresolved. The V end was cut by 1 base, the J end by 5 bases, with 14 bases between. The CDR3 sequence is 15 residues long. CDR1 and CDR2 from the germline V gene are SGHTA and FQGNSA. This chain's CDR3 is CASSLVREVVETQYF. Here the CDR3 DNA reads TGTGCCAGCAGCTTAGTTAGAGAGGTAGTGGAGACCCAGTACTTC.

V usage is TRBV19 and J usage is TRBJ1-3; 7 bases are shared with TRBD1. CDR3 length: 19 amino acids. The V gene's germline CDR1 is LNHDA and CDR2 SQIVND (reference sequence). Trimming took 4 bases from V and 0 from J; bases not matched to a gene: 15. CDR3 sequence reads: CASSNPGQLLPYSGNTIYF. Here the CDR3 DNA reads TGTGCCAGTAGTAACCCGGGACAGCTCCTACCCTACTCTGGAAACACCATATATTTT.

The chain employs TRBV19 and TRBJ2-3; 9 bases align to TRBD2. V was clipped by 5 bases and J by 5 bases; unmatched bases: 5. The CDR3 contains 14 residues. Germline V CDR1 and CDR2: LNHDA, SQIVND (reference sequence). The CDR3 is CASSYLAGKDTQYF. The CDR3 nucleotides are TGTGCCAGTAGTTACCTAGCGGGAAAAGATACGCAGTATTTT.

The CDR3 loop is CASSFSGGFYEQYF. The CDR3 DNA is TGTGCCAGCAGTTTTAGCGGGGGTTTTTACGAGCAGTACTTC. The chain joins TRBV27 to TRBJ2-7; 9 bases fit TRBD2. J was trimmed by 4 bases and V by 3 bases; bases with no gene match: 4. Germline V CDR1 and CDR2: MNHEY, SMNVEV (reference sequence). This CDR3 spans 14 amino acids.